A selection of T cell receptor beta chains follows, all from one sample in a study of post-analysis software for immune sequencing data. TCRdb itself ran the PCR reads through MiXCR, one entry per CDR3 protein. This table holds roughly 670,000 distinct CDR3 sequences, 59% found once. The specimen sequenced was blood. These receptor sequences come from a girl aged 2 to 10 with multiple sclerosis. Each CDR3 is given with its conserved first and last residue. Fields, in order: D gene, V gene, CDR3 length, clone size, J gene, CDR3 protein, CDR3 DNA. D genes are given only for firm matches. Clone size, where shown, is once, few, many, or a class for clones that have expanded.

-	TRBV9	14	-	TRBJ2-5	CASSPRQVHGTQYF	TGTGCCAGCAGTCCTCGACAGGTTCACGGGACCCAGTACTTC
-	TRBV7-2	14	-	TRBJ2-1	CASSLNRVGREQFF	TGTGCCAGCAGCTTAAATCGTGTTGGTAGGGAGCAGTTCTTC
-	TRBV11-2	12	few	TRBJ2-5	CASSRESETQYF	TGTGCCAGCAGCAGGGAGTCGGAGACCCAGTACTTC
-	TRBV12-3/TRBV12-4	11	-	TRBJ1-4	CASRSNEKLFF	TGTGCCAGCAGGTCTAATGAAAAACTGTTTTTT
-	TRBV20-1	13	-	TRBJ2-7	CSAPSHSGLEQYF	TGCAGTGCCCCGAGCCATTCGGGCCTCGAGCAGTACTTC
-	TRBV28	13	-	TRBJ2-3	CASSPRPTDTQYF	TGTGCCAGCAGTCCCCGGCCCACCGATACGCAGTATTTT
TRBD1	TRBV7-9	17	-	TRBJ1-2	CASSLLGQGDLIYGYTF	TGTGCCAGCAGCTTACTGGGACAGGGAGACCTCATCTATGGCTACACCTTC
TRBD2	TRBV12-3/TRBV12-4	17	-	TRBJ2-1	CASSRFSGRGPYNEQFF	TGTGCCAGCAGTAGGTTTAGCGGGAGGGGCCCTTACAATGAGCAGTTCTTC
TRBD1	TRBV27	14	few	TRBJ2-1	CASSSPGTGDEQFF	TGTGCCAGCAGTTCTCCCGGGACAGGGGATGAGCAGTTCTTC
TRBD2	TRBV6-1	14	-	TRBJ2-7	CASLSASGIYEQYF	TGTGCCAGCTTATCGGCTAGCGGAATATACGAGCAGTACTTC
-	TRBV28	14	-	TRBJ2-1	CASSFWQGTDEQFF	TGTGCCAGCAGTTTTTGGCAGGGCACCGATGAGCAGTTCTTC
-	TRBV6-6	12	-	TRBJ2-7	CASGGVGGEQYF	TGTGCCAGCGGTGGGGTCGGAGGCGAGCAGTACTTC
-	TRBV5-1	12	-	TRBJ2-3	CASSEGTDTRYF	TGCGCCAGCAGTGAGGGTACAGATACGCGGTATTTT
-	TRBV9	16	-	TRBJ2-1	CASSVGRSYPGNEQFF	TGTGCCAGCAGCGTAGGAAGGTCCTACCCGGGCAATGAGCAGTTCTTC
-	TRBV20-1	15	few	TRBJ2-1	CSAPITGDSGDEQFF	TGCAGTGCTCCTATTACAGGTGACTCAGGGGATGAGCAGTTCTTC
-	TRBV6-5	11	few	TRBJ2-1	CASSYQLAEFF	TGTGCCAGCAGTTACCAGCTCGCGGAGTTCTTC
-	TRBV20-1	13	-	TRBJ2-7	CSAIDGSSYEQYF	TGCAGTGCCATCGACGGGAGTTCCTACGAGCAGTACTTC
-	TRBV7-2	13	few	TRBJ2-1	CASSLVSLNEQFF	TGTGCCAGCAGCTTAGTTAGTCTGAATGAGCAGTTCTTC
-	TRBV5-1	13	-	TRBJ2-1	CASSQDLYNEQFF	TGCGCCAGCAGTCAGGACTTGTACAATGAGCAGTTCTTC
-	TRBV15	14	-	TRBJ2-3	CATSRDLLEDTQYF	TGTGCCACCAGCAGAGATTTGTTGGAAGATACGCAGTATTTT
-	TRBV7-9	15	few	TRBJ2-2	CASSERGPNTGELFF	TGTGCCAGCAGCGAGAGGGGACCGAACACCGGGGAGCTGTTTTTT
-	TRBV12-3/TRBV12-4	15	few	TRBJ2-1	CASSLNGVPYNEQFF	TGTGCCAGCAGTTTAAACGGGGTCCCATACAATGAGCAGTTCTTC
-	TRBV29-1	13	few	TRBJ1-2	CSVEEGGGDGYTF	TGCAGCGTTGAAGAGGGAGGGGGAGATGGCTACACCTTC
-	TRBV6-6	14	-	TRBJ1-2	CASSYPQGEHGYTF	TGTGCCAGCAGTTACCCACAGGGTGAGCATGGCTACACCTTC
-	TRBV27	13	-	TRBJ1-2	CASSFGGANGYTF	TGTGCCAGCAGTTTTGGGGGCGCAAATGGCTACACCTTC
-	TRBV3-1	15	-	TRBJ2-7	CASSQDGRVGSEQYF	TGTGCCAGCAGCCAAGACGGCAGGGTAGGGTCCGAGCAGTACTTC
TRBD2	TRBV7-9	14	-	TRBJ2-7	CASSFSGSPYEQYF	TGTGCCAGCAGCTTTAGCGGGAGTCCCTACGAGCAGTACTTC
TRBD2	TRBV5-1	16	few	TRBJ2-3	CASSLGSSGGTDTQYF	TGCGCCAGCAGCTTGGGTTCTAGCGGGGGCACAGATACGCAGTATTTT
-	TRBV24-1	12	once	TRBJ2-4	CATSDLRNIQYF	TGTGCCACCAGTGATTTAAGAAACATTCAGTACTTC
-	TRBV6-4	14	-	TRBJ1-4	CASSHTGKGEKLFF	TGTGCCAGCAGTCATACAGGGAAGGGTGAAAAACTGTTTTTT
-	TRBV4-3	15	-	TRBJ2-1	CASSQERSGMGEQFF	TGCGCCAGCAGCCAAGAACGTTCAGGGATGGGTGAGCAGTTCTTC
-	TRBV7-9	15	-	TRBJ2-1	CASSRMTDSYNEQFF	TGTGCCAGCAGCCGAATGACGGACTCCTACAATGAGCAGTTCTTC
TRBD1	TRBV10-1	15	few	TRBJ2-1	CASSAGQGAYNEQFF	TGCGCCAGCAGTGCCGGACAGGGGGCCTACAATGAGCAGTTCTTC
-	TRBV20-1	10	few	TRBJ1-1	CRLGVTEAFF	TGCAGGCTCGGGGTAACTGAAGCTTTCTTT
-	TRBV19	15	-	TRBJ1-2	CASSISPGANYGYTF	TGTGCCAGTAGTATAAGCCCAGGGGCTAACTATGGCTACACCTTC
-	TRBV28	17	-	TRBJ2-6	CASSLGGGTSGANVPTF	TGTGCCAGCAGTTTAGGAGGTGGGACATCTGGGGCCAACGTCCCGACTTTC
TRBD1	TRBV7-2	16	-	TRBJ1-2	CPSSTATGGGNYGYTF	TGTCCCAGCAGCACCGCGACAGGGGGTGGAAACTATGGCTACACCTTC
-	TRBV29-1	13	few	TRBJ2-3	CSAKQGLTDTQYF	TGCAGCGCTAAACAGGGCCTCACAGATACGCAGTATTTT
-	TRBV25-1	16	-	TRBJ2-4	CASSERAALAKNIQYF	TGTGCCAGCAGTGAACGGGCGGCCCTAGCCAAAAACATTCAGTACTTC
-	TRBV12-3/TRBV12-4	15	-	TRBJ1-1	CASSFEGLRNTEAFF	TGTGCCAGCAGTTTTGAGGGACTCAGGAACACTGAAGCTTTCTTT
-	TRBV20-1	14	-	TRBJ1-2	CSANRRGSPYGYTF	TGCAGTGCTAACAGGAGGGGCTCCCCCTATGGCTACACCTTC
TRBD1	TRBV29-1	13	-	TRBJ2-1	CSVYRGSYNEQFF	TGCAGCGTGTACAGGGGTTCCTACAATGAGCAGTTCTTC